This T cell receptor beta chain derives from a study of T cell responses to AZD1222 COVID-19 vaccine. Study-wide results and caveats: Possibly, clonal diversity was underestimated; donors were largely white British and included more females.

The repertoire was sequenced with immunoSEQ multiplex PCR; TCRdb's copy has only in-frame clones and lacks some. Here the sample spans 50,000 to 65,000 clones, approximately 85% being singletons. Germline trimming cut 4 bases from V and 6 bases from J; bases unmatched to any gene: 3. Germline-derived CDR1 and CDR2 are MDHEN and SYDVKM. The CDR3 is 13 amino acids. Details on this clone: The antigen remains unidentified.

The origin of this receptor is an adult who received the AZD1222 COVID-19 vaccine. The chain has TRBV28 and TRBJ2-1, with 7 bases that match TRBD2. This material consisted of peripheral blood, taken 28 days after the second AZD1222 dose. The CDR3 reads CASSSRTSNEQFF. CDR3 in DNA: TGTGCCAGCAGTTCAAGGACTAGCAATGAGCAGTTCTTC. Based on the CDR3 plus reference TRBV28 and TRBJ2-1, the full variable domain is DVKVTQSSRYLVKRTGEKVFLECVQDMDHENMFWYRQDPGLGLRLIYFSYDVKMKEKGDIPEGYSVSREKKERFSLILESASTNQTSMYLCASSSRTSNEQFFGPGTRLTVL.